This TCR beta chain originates from a study of neurological immune-mediated disorders. Turning to the study itself: Of about 34 multiple sclerosis patients, about 30 were relapsing-remitting and 3 secondary progressive. Study results and caveats: Phylogenetically, 18 of 34 multiple sclerosis patients' repertoires fell into one related-CDR3 cluster, a possible signature.

The cDNA was generated through 5'RACE incorporating 10-nucleotide random UMIs. Each CDR3 protein gets one entry after TCRdb re-called the 5' RACE reads with MiXCR. There are tens of thousands of distinct CDR3 sequences in the sample; more than 2% occur only once, and approximately 2.2% lies in the top ten. Many counts were recorded for this clonotype. Its cognate antigen is unknown. J gave up 5 bases and V 4 bases, and 17 bases lay outside the gene matches. CDR3 length: 17 amino acids. Germline CDR1 and CDR2: SGHRS and YFSETQ. The unsorted libraries were produced from 2 million PBMCs held at -80 C. V and J are TRBV5-1 and TRBJ1-2; 7 bases are a match to TRBD1. The sequenced sample was PBMCs. The source is a man aged 50 to 60 with multiple sclerosis. The CDR3 sequence is CASSPHNPGQVGYGYTF. In nucleotides, the CDR3 is TGCGCCAGCAGCCCTCACAACCCAGGACAGGTTGGGTATGGCTACACCTTC. Based on the CDR3 plus reference TRBV5-1 and TRBJ1-2, the full variable domain is KAGVTQTPRYLIKTRGQQVTLSCSPISGHRSVSWYQQTPGQGLQFLFEYFSETQRNKGNFPGRFSGRQFSNSRSEMNVSTLELGDSALYLCASSPHNPGQVGYGYTFGSGTRLTVV.